This T cell receptor (beta chain) was identified during a study of cytomegalovirus exposure and HLA in healthy donors. Study-wide results and limits: CMV serostatus was the only immune exposure information that was available. Many donors shared some public TCRs, even though most TCR sequences were rare. TCR beta sequences reportedly predicted most subjects' HLA-A and HLA-B alleles accurately.

This clone was observed a handful of times. Its antigen is not identified. The PCR ran on 60 Vbeta and 13 Jbeta primers. Method: immunoSEQ multiplex PCR; TCRdb's copy keeps in-frame clones and lacks some. The sample includes some 120,000 clones, 70% to 80% of them seen just once. The sequencing input was PBMCs. This TCR was sampled from a man between 18 and 35 years old in good health and CMV-seronegative.

The CDR3 nucleotides read TGTGCCAGCAGTTTTCGGGGTCGTGGAAACACCATATATTTT. It is translated as CASSFRGRGNTIYF. The gene calls are TRBV27 and TRBJ1-3; D is ambiguous. The V end lost 3 bases, the J end lost 3 bases, and 9 bases lay between the germline ends. There are 14 residues in the CDR3. Germline CDR1 MNHEY, CDR2 SMNVEV (reference sequence).